This T cell receptor beta chain was recovered during a study of response to subunit inactivated influenza vaccine. TCRdb re-called the RT-PCR reads with MiXCR, one entry per CDR3 protein. The data contain about 650,000 distinct CDR3 sequences, around 15% of them singletons. This clonotype was seen only a few times. What it binds is not known. V lost 5 bases and J 0 bases, leaving 9 bases between the germline ends. Germline CDR1 is SGHRS and CDR2 is YFSETQ. The CDR3 contains 13 residues. Regarding the study as a whole: Authors suggested each seasonal flu vaccination may recruit only limited numbers of new T cells.

Source: PBMCs from blood, taken around 15 days before vaccination. This clonotype was obtained from a man over 45 who received an inactivated influenza vaccine. The chain combines TRBV5-1 with TRBJ2-7, with unresolved D. The CDR3 is CASRVSDSYEQYF. DNA of the CDR3: TGCGCCAGCAGGGTTTCGGACTCCTACGAGCAGTACTTC.